Each of the 26 T cell receptor beta chains below was sequenced from the same sample in a study of molecular identifiers for immune sequencing clone quantification. Each CDR3 protein is one row after TCRdb ran MiXCR on the PCR reads. The sample yields approximately 54,000 distinct CDR3 sequences, around 25% seen once. Specimen: naive CD8+ T cells from blood, with Jurkat cell RNA spiked in. Subset given: FACS-sorted CD8+CD4-CCR7+CD45RA+ naive T cells. These receptors were collected from a human donor in good health. Some libraries in this study had Jurkat cell RNA spiked in.

This chain links TRBV12-3 or TRBV12-4 with TRBJ2-7, with D unclear. The CDR3 runs 13 residues. With 3 bases removed from V and 2 bases from J, the gap between germline ends came to 8 bases. CDR3 in amino acids: CASSFQGAYEQYF. CDR3 in DNA: TGTGCCAGCAGTTTTCAAGGAGCCTACGAGCAGTACTTC.

This clonotype was found many times. V and J are TRBV6-2 or TRBV6-3 and TRBJ2-3, with D possibly being TRBD2 (6 bases). Germline CDR1 and CDR2: MNHEY and SVGEGT. The CDR3 is 13 amino acids. V lost 2 bases and J lost 6, with 9 bases in between. CDR3 nucleotides: TGTGCCAGCAGTTACCGGGAGCGTGATACGCAGTATTTT. It is translated as CASSYRERDTQYF.

Ten or more counts support this clonotype. This rearrangement joins TRBV20-1 to TRBJ2-7, with D maybe TRBD2 (5 bases). CDR3 length: 14 amino acids. V was clipped by 1 base and J by 0 bases, with 10 bases between them. The germline V gene encodes CDR1 DFQATT and CDR2 SNEGSKA (reference sequence). CDR3 in DNA: TGCAGTGCTAGAGCGAGGGATTCCTCCTACGAGCAGTACTTC. Its protein product is CSARARDSSYEQYF.

This clonotype has at least ten counts. J is TRBJ2-5 and V is TRBV12-3 or TRBV12-4; 7 positions match TRBD2. The CDR3 runs 15 residues. V lost 5 bases to trimming and J lost 5 bases; unmatched junction nucleotides: 11. CDR3 sequence (DNA): TGTGCCAGCAGTCCCGGCGGGGGTAGCGGGGAGACCCAGTACTTC. Protein: CASSPGGGSGETQYF.

This clonotype was observed at least ten times. The chain is built from TRBV20-1 and TRBJ2-2, with D unresolved. Between the trimmed V and J ends, which lost 2 bases and 6 bases, there was a span of 7 bases. CDR1 and CDR2 from the germline V gene are DFQATT and SNEGSKA (reference sequence). The CDR3 covers 12 residues. This chain's CDR3 is CSARIPSGELFF. The CDR3 DNA sequence: TGCAGTGCTAGAATCCCGTCCGGGGAGCTGTTTTTT.

In its sample, this clonotype was seen many times. V and J are TRBV5-1 and TRBJ2-3; TRBD2 aligns across 11 bases. Germline V gene data show CDR1 as SGHRS and CDR2 as YFSETQ. The CDR3 consists of 16 residues. V gave up 4 bases and J gave up 1 base; unmatched junction bases: 5. The DNA of the CDR3 is TGCGCCAGCAGCGTTACGGGACTAGCGGGCACAGATACGCAGTATTTT. It specifies CASSVTGLAGTDTQYF.

Remarks on this clonotype: One junction end does not reproduce the germline sequence, and a read error may be involved. The V gene is TRBV19, the J gene TRBJ2-3, with TRBD2 matching 7 bases. Germline assignment: CDR1 LNHDA and CDR2 SQIVND (reference sequence). There are 15 residues in the CDR3. CDR3 loop: CASKAGGSSTATQYF. The CDR3 coding sequence is TGTGCCAGTAAGGCGGGCGGGAGTAGCACAGCTACGCAGTATTTT.

A remark on this clonotype: Being one base from a much bigger clone, this may be a read error. The chain has TRBV4-2 and TRBJ2-7; either TRBD1 or TRBD2 may supply D (5 bases each). Trimming took 0 bases from V and 6 from J, leaving 21 bases between them. Germline V gene data show CDR1 as LGHNA and CDR2 as YNFKEQ. CDR3 size: 17 residues. The CDR3 nucleotides are TGTGCCAGCAGCCAAGATCATCCCCCGGACGGGACCTCCGAGCAGTACTTC. This encodes CASSQDHPPDGTSEQYF.

Concerning this clonotype: A much larger clone lies one base from this, so it may be a read error. This chain uses TRBV28 with TRBJ2-2; D is possibly TRBD2 (5 bases). The CDR3 is 12 residues long. The germline gives CDR1 MDHEN, CDR2 SYDVKM. CDR3 nucleotide sequence: TGTGCCAGCAGTTTGGTTGCCGGGGAGCCGTTTTTT. It encodes CASSLVAGEPFF.

This clonotype appeared many times. The V gene is TRBV7-9, the J gene TRBJ2-3; 12 bases are shared with TRBD1. This CDR3 contains 15 residues. CDR1 is SEHNR and CDR2 is FQNEAQ in the germline V gene (reference sequence). Trimming took 4 bases from V and 3 from J; bases not matched to a gene: 2. The CDR3 DNA follows: TGTGCCAGCAGCTCGGGACAGGGGGCGACAGATACGCAGTATTTT. Encoded protein: CASSSGQGATDTQYF.

In its sample, this clonotype was seen many times. This chain uses TRBV7-9 with TRBJ2-7, with D tentatively TRBD2 (5 bases). This CDR3 comprises 12 residues. Trimming removed 4 bases at V and 5 bases at J, with 9 bases between. Per the germline V gene, CDR1 is SEHNR and CDR2 is FQNEAQ (reference sequence). The CDR3 DNA sequence: TGTGCCAGCAGCTCGCCCGGGGACGAGCAGTACTTC. Its protein product is CASSSPGDEQYF.

A remark on this clonotype: At one boundary the junction diverges from the germline segment, which might be a read error. In nucleotides, the CDR3 is TGTGCCCCCAGCAGGGAAAGTAGAAATCAAGAGCCCCAGTACTTC. Its translation: CAPSRESRNQEPQYF. This chain uses TRBV15 with TRBJ2-5; weak D call: TRBD1 (5 bases). Germline CDR1 reads LNHNV; CDR2 reads YYDKDF (reference sequence). The CDR3 is 15 residues long.

In this sample, this clonotype turned up many times. The V gene is TRBV6-5, the J gene TRBJ1-1; weak D call: TRBD1 (5 bases). V was pared by 6 bases and J by 7 bases, with 15 bases between. The CDR3 has 13 residues. Germline loops: CDR1 MNHEY, CDR2 SVGAGI. The CDR3 DNA sequence: TGTGCCAGCAGCCCCCCGGGACGCCGTGAAGCTTTCTTT. Translation gives CASSPPGRREAFF.

Ten or more counts support this clonotype. J is TRBJ2-5 and V is TRBV7-9; D ambiguous. CDR1 and CDR2 from the germline V gene are SEHNR and FQNEAQ (reference sequence). V lost 5 bases, J lost 1 base, and 5 bases lay in between. There are 12 residues in the CDR3. For the CDR3, the DNA is TGTGCCAGCAGCCCTCTCCAAGAGACCCAGTACTTC. It encodes CASSPLQETQYF.

The chain employs TRBV7-9 and TRBJ2-3; 9 bases line up with TRBD2. V was pared by 5 bases and J by 0 bases, with 9 bases of the junction left unmatched. Germline-derived CDR1 and CDR2 are SEHNR and FQNEAQ (reference sequence). The CDR3 length is 17 residues. CDR3 in amino acids: CASSPSGTSFSTDTQYF. The CDR3 DNA is TGTGCCAGCAGCCCTAGCGGGACCTCCTTTAGCACAGATACGCAGTATTTT.

This clonotype was recorded many times. The V and J genes are TRBV20-1 and TRBJ2-3; 8 nucleotides align to TRBD1. J lost 3 bases, V lost 2 bases, and 4 bases had no gene match. Per germline, CDR1 DFQATT and CDR2 SNEGSKA (reference sequence). There are 14 residues in the CDR3. CDR3: CSARLQGATDTQYF. DNA of the CDR3: TGCAGTGCTAGACTTCAGGGGGCAACAGATACGCAGTATTTT.

To note about this clonotype: The junction departs from germline at one end; a sequencing error may be responsible. The gene calls are TRBV7-9 and TRBJ1-1; D unresolved. The CDR3 consists of 13 residues. The germline V gene has CDR1 SEHNR and CDR2 FQNEAQ (reference sequence). In DNA, the CDR3 is TGTGCCAGCAGCCCTACAGTTGAGACTGAAGCTCTCTTT. Translation gives CASSPTVETEALF.

As concerns this clonotype: Its ends do not fully match the called genes, so a read error is possible. The chain couples TRBV10-3 to TRBJ2-1; 10 bases align to TRBD2. Germline lookup yields CDR1 ENHRY and CDR2 SYGVKD. This CDR3 region has 15 residues. DNA for the CDR3: TGTGTCATCAGTGAGTCGATTAGCGGGAGGCATTCAATGCTCTTC. It is translated as CVISESISGRHSMLF.

The genes are TRBV5-1 and TRBJ2-7; weak D call: TRBD1 (5 bases). The CDR3 has 14 residues. The V gene's germline CDR1 is SGHRS and CDR2 YFSETQ. Trimming removed 1 base at V and 2 bases at J, with 10 bases between. The CDR3 DNA reads TGCGCCAGCAGCTTGTTAAGGGGCCCCTACGAGCAGTACTTC. As protein: CASSLLRGPYEQYF.

This clonotype has only a few counts. The V call is TRBV2, the J call TRBJ2-7; 12 nucleotides agree with TRBD1. The V segment lost 6 bases and the J segment 0 bases; nucleotides outside the gene matches: 3. Per the germline V gene, CDR1 is SNHLY and CDR2 is FYNNEI. The CDR3 contains 15 residues. The CDR3 here is CASRPGQGASYEQYF. The CDR3, as DNA: TGTGCCAGCAGGCCGGGACAGGGGGCCTCCTACGAGCAGTACTTC.

This clonotype came up a few times. The V call is TRBV19, the J call TRBJ1-5; no definite D call. The CDR3 runs 15 residues. Trimming pared 1 base from V and 0 bases from J, leaving 7 bases between. CDR1 and CDR2 from the germline V gene are LNHDA and SQIVND (reference sequence). This CDR3 reads CASSIAGRSNQPQHF. CDR3 DNA: TGTGCCAGTAGTATAGCGGGCCGTAGCAATCAGCCCCAGCATTTT.

The gene calls are TRBV6-5 and TRBJ1-1; D not certain. Trimming cost V 8 bases and J 3 bases, with 10 bases left between them. Germline V gene sequence: CDR1 MNHEY, CDR2 SVGAGI. The CDR3 has 12 residues. CDR3 sequence reads: CASCGPYTEAFF. CDR3 DNA sequence: TGTGCCAGCTGTGGACCGTACACTGAAGCTTTCTTT.

This clonotype has more than one count but fewer than ten. CDR3 sequence reads: CASSPLQGAGYGYTF. The DNA of the CDR3 is TGCGCCAGCAGTCCCCTCCAGGGGGCAGGTTATGGCTACACCTTC. The V gene is TRBV4-1, the J gene TRBJ1-2, with 8 positions matching TRBD1. The CDR3 contains 15 residues. V dropped 6 bases and J dropped 5; count of bases not matched to a gene: 11. CDR1 and CDR2 (germline): MGHRA, YSYEKL.

With regard to this clonotype: An end of the junction differs from the germline gene, which may be a read error. The chain combines TRBV11-2 with TRBJ2-1, with TRBD1 matching 7 bases. The CDR3 runs 14 residues. Germline CDR1 reads SGHAT; CDR2 reads FQNNGV. The CDR3 coding sequence is TGTGACAGCAGCTTCCCGGGACAGTGGAGTGAGCAGTTCTTC. This gives the protein CDSSFPGQWSEQFF.

This clonotype has a handful of counts. The rearrangement joins TRBV20-1 to TRBJ1-2, with TRBD1 matching 7 bases. Germline V CDR1 and CDR2: DFQATT, SNEGSKA (reference sequence). With V trimmed by 1 base and J by 2 bases, 7 bases remained unmatched. The length of the CDR3 is 15 residues. The CDR3 protein is CSARGSGDSNYGYTF. CDR3 sequence (DNA): TGCAGTGCTAGAGGATCAGGGGACAGCAACTATGGCTACACCTTC.

This clonotype was counted many times. The chain has TRBV13 and TRBJ1-1; D is unclear. Germline-derived CDR1 and CDR2 are PRHDT and FYEKMQ (reference sequence). Trimming cost V 2 bases and J 1 base, with 5 bases left between them. The CDR3 totals 13 residues. The CDR3 DNA sequence: TGTGCCAGCAGCTTAATAGGGAACACTGAAGCTTTCTTT. Its protein product is CASSLIGNTEAFF. Full variable domain (outside the CDR3, taken from reference TRBV13 and TRBJ1-1): AAGVIQSPRHLIKEKRETATLKCYPIPRHDTVYWYQQGPGQDPQFLISFYEKMQSDKGSIPDRFSAQQFSDYHSELNMSSLELGDSALYFCASSLIGNTEAFFGQGTRLTVV.